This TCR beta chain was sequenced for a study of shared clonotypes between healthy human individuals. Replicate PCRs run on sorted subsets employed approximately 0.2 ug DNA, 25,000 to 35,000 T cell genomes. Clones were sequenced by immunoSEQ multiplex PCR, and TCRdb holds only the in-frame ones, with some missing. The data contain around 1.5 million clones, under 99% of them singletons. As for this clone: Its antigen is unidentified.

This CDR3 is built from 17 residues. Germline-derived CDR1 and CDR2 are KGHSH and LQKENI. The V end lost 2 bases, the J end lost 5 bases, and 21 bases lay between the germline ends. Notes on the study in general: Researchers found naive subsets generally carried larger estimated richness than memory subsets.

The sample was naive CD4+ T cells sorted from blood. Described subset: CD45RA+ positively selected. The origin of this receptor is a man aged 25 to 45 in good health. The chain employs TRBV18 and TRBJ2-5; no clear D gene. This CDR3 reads CASSPALEPIHGETQYF. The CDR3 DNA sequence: TGTGCCAGCTCACCAGCCTTAGAGCCGATCCATGGGGAGACCCAGTACTTC. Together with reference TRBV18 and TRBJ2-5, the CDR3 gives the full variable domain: NAGVMQNPRHLVRRRGQEARLRCSPMKGHSHVYWYRQLPEEGLKFMVYLQKENIIDESGMPKERFSAEFPKEGPSILRIQQVVRGDSAAYFCASSPALEPIHGETQYFGPGTRLLVL.